This TCR beta chain was sequenced during a study of T cell responses to AZD1222 COVID-19 vaccine. In germline, CDR1 is SNHLY, CDR2 FYNNEI. The CDR3 contains 15 residues. Germline trimming cut 5 bases from V and 4 bases from J; bases unmatched to any gene: 9. As to this clone: Its antigen is undetermined.

Sequenced by immunoSEQ multiplex PCR; TCRdb stores in-frame clones only, minus some. The repertoire consists of 100,000 to 150,000 clones, with about 90% occurring once and the leading ten covering 1.4% to 1.5%. General observations from the study: Baseline seropositivity characterized only six AZD1222 recipients.

The receptor comes from an adult in good health. The sample was peripheral blood, taken on day 0 of AZD1222 vaccination. The chain employs TRBV2 and TRBJ2-5; TRBD1 agrees at 8 bases. The DNA of the CDR3 is TGTGCCAGCAGTTTTTTGACAGGGGTAGCAGAGACCCAGTACTTC. Protein product: CASSFLTGVAETQYF.